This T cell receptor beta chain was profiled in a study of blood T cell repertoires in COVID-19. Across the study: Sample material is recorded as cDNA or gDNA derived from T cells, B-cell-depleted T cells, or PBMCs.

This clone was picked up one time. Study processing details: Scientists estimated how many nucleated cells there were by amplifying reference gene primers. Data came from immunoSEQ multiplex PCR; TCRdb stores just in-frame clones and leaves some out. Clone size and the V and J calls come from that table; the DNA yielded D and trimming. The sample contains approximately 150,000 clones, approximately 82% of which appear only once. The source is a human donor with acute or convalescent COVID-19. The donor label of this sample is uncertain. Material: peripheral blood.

The CDR3 nucleotides are TGTGCCAGTGGTGAGGGGCGGGACTACAATGAGCAGTTCTTC. As protein: CASGEGRDYNEQFF. The V and J genes are TRBV19 and TRBJ2-1, with D perhaps TRBD2 (6 bases). Trimming removed 8 bases at V and 3 bases at J, with 14 bases between. Germline V gene lookup returns CDR1 LNHDA and CDR2 SQIVND (reference sequence). This CDR3 is 14 amino acids long. The full variable domain, with the rest looked up from reference TRBV19 and TRBJ2-1, is DGGITQSPKYLFRKEGQNVTLSCEQNLNHDAMYWYRQDPGQGLRLIYYSQIVNDFQKGDIAEGYSVSREKKESFPLTVTSAQKNPTAFYLCASGEGRDYNEQFFGPGTRLTVL.